The 7 T cell receptor beta chains reported below all come from one sample, sequenced in a study of blood T cells in healthy people across ages. Through a sample-barcoded 5' primer and a J-beta primer mix, a second PCR was run for 7 to 11 cycles. MiXCR, applied by TCRdb to the 5' RACE reads, yields one record per CDR3 protein. The top ten clones hold approximately 30% of a sample with roughly 830,000 distinct CDR3 sequences, approximately 59% of them seen once. Sequencing was performed on blood. The origin of the receptors is a young man in good health.

This clonotype was seen a few times. The chain joins TRBV29-1 to TRBJ2-1; possibly TRBD1 for D (5 bases). This CDR3 spans 12 amino acids. The V end was cut by 7 bases, the J end by 3 bases, with 10 bases between. From germline, CDR1 is SQVTM and CDR2 ANQGSEA. The CDR3 region is CSGWTIYNEQFF. CDR3 nucleotides: TGCAGCGGTTGGACAATCTACAATGAGCAGTTCTTC.

The rearrangement uses TRBV20-1 and TRBJ2-7; D is unresolved. V was cut by 5 bases and J by 6 bases, with 17 bases left in between. The CDR3 totals 13 residues. The germline V gene has CDR1 DFQATT and CDR2 SNEGSKA (reference sequence). The CDR3 bases are TGCAGTGCTGGTCGGACCGCTTTCTGCGAGCAGTACTTC. This codes for CSAGRTAFCEQYF.

This clonotype occurred a few times. The chain couples TRBV6-5 to TRBJ1-2, with 9 bases matching TRBD1. This CDR3 has 12 amino acids. Per the germline V gene, CDR1 is MNHEY and CDR2 is SVGAGI. Trimming removed 6 bases from V and 6 bases from J; junction bases left unmatched: 2. The CDR3 reads CASRRTGDGYTF. The CDR3 DNA is TGTGCCAGCAGAAGGACAGGGGATGGCTACACCTTC.

The chain uses TRBV27 and TRBJ1-6; no reliable D call. The CDR3 consists of 14 residues. Deletions cut 3 bases from V and 9 bases from J, with 12 bases between. The germline gives CDR1 MNHEY, CDR2 SMNVEV (reference sequence). The CDR3 protein is CASSLWEVTSPLHF. CDR3 coding DNA: TGTGCCAGCAGTTTGTGGGAGGTAACTTCACCCCTCCACTTT.

The CDR3 DNA is TGTGCCACCAGGAGTACTAGTGGCCTTAATGAGCAGTTCTTC. It codes for CATRSTSGLNEQFF. The chain has TRBV15 and TRBJ2-1; TRBD2 is a possible D gene (5 bases). Trimming pared 6 bases from V and 7 bases from J, leaving 16 bases between. Germline lookup yields CDR1 LNHNV and CDR2 YYDKDF (reference sequence). CDR3 length: 14 amino acids.

This clonotype was seen a few times. This chain uses TRBV30 with TRBJ2-5, with no clear D. Germline CDR1 and CDR2: GTSNPN and SVGIG (reference sequence). The CDR3 contains 13 residues. V lost 5 bases, J lost 5 bases, and 15 bases lay in between. The CDR3 here is CAWERRNRETQYF. CDR3 bases: TGTGCCTGGGAAAGACGGAACCGGGAGACCCAGTACTTC.

The chain has TRBV7-2 and TRBJ1-1; D is uncertain. The CDR3 is 17 amino acids. Trimming shortened V by 3 bases and J by 1 base, and 18 bases separated the two germline ends. Germline V gene sequence: CDR1 SGHTA, CDR2 FQGNSA. The CDR3: CASSFSSPLGQNTEAFF. In nucleotides, the CDR3 is TGTGCCAGCAGCTTTAGCTCCCCGTTGGGCCAGAACACTGAAGCTTTCTTT. Combining the CDR3 with reference TRBV7-2 and TRBJ1-1 gives the whole variable domain GAGVSQSPSNKVTEKGKDVELRCDPISGHTALYWYRQSLGQGLEFLIYFQGNSAPDKSGLPSDRFSAERTGGSVSTLTIQRTQQEDSAVYLCASSFSSPLGQNTEAFFGQGTRLTVV.